This TCR beta chain appears in the sequencing data of a study of graft-versus-host responses after intestinal transplantation. Sequencing was performed with immunoSEQ multiplex PCR; in TCRdb, only in-frame clones are kept and a portion is missing. The data hold approximately 93,000 clones, with about 90% observed a single time. This clone showed up just a few times. Its matching antigen is unknown. V was shortened by 8 bases and J by 1 base, with 8 bases between the two germline ends. The germline CDR1 and CDR2 sequences are SNHLY and FYNNEI. There are 12 residues in the CDR3. Specimen: unstimulated CD8+ T cells sorted from spleen or lymph node cells, collected before transplant. The rearrangement uses TRBV2 and TRBJ1-2; no reliable D call. This TCR came from a human donor who was the organ donor for an intestinal transplant. CDR3 sequence reads: CASVGSNYGYTF. The CDR3 DNA follows: TGTGCCAGCGTTGGCAGTAACTATGGCTACACCTTC.